A selection of T cell receptor beta chains follows, all from one sample in a study of CD8 T cells in Susac syndrome. TCRdb passed the immunoSEQ multiplex PCR reads through MiXCR, listing each CDR3 protein once. The profile shows about 150,000 distinct CDR3 sequences, roughly 95% of them singletons. Sequenced input: CD4+ T cells from PBMCs. The source is a human donor in good health. The CDR3 runs from the conserved cysteine through the conserved F or W. D genes are given only for firm matches. Clone size appears in some rows only: once, few, many, or a class for an expanded clone.

TGTGCCACCTCGATCCAGGGGCCGAAGAACACCGGGGAGCTGTTTTTT	CATSIQGPKNTGELFF	TRBV2	-	-	TRBJ2-2
TGTGCCAGCAGTGATCCGGGACGGTTGAACACTGAAGCTTTCTTT	CASSDPGRLNTEAFF	TRBV25-1	-	-	TRBJ1-1
TGCGCCAGCAGCCCCAGAGAACAGAGAACGAACACTGAAGCTTTCTTT	CASSPREQRTNTEAFF	TRBV5-1	-	-	TRBJ1-1
TGTGCCAGCAGCTCCTCCGGGACAGGGGCGTACAATGAGCAGTTCTTC	CASSSSGTGAYNEQFF	TRBV7-3	TRBD1	-	TRBJ2-1
TGTGCCAGCAGTAAACAGCGGGCCTACAATGAGCAGTTCTTC	CASSKQRAYNEQFF	TRBV6-5	-	once	TRBJ2-1
TGTGCCAGCAGTGGGACTCCGGGGCTCAATCAGCCCCAGCATTTT	CASSGTPGLNQPQHF	TRBV28	-	-	TRBJ1-5
TGTGCCAGCAGATCCGCCGGGACAGGGGGCTCCTTTGAGCAGTTCTTC	CASRSAGTGGSFEQFF	TRBV7-9	TRBD1	-	TRBJ2-1
TGTGCCAGCAGGCTATGGGGCACTGGGGCCAACGTCCTGACTTTC	CASRLWGTGANVLTF	TRBV12-3/TRBV12-4	-	-	TRBJ2-6
TGTGCCAGCAGTGAACAGGCGTTCTCTGGAAACACCATATATTTT	CASSEQAFSGNTIYF	TRBV25-1	-	-	TRBJ1-3
TGTGCCATATCGGACAGGGGAAAAGCTTTCTTT	CAISDRGKAFF	TRBV6-6	TRBD1	-	TRBJ1-1
TGTGCCACCAGCGCTTATGACGTGGCTGAAGCTTTCTTT	CATSAYDVAEAFF	TRBV15	-	-	TRBJ1-1
TGTGCCAGCAGCTTGTTCGGCTCTGGGGCCAACGTCCTGACTTTC	CASSLFGSGANVLTF	TRBV5-6	-	-	TRBJ2-6
TGTGCCAGTAGTATCCAGGGTGGCGGGGGCTACACCTTC	CASSIQGGGGYTF	TRBV19	-	-	TRBJ1-2
TGTGCCAGCTCACCACTTATGGGGGGCAGCTACAATGAGCAGTTCTTC	CASSPLMGGSYNEQFF	TRBV18	-	-	TRBJ2-1
TGTGCCAGCAGTCCCGACGGGTATGGCTACACCTTC	CASSPDGYGYTF	TRBV5-4	-	-	TRBJ1-2
TGCGCCAGCAGCTTGGCGGGAGAGTCCTACAATGAGCAGTTCTTC	CASSLAGESYNEQFF	TRBV5-1	-	-	TRBJ2-1
TGTGCCAGCAGACGTGGACTAGCGGGATACACAGATACGCAGTATTTT	CASRRGLAGYTDTQYF	TRBV6-6	TRBD2	-	TRBJ2-3
TGTGCCAGCTCCCCTGGACAGGGGGCTGGAGAGCAGTACTTC	CASSPGQGAGEQYF	TRBV18	TRBD1	-	TRBJ2-7